This is a list of T cell receptor beta chains from one sample in a study of beta chain features in type 1 diabetes. Measured with immunoSEQ multiplex PCR; TCRdb has only the in-frame clones, and not every one. The sample shows 250,000 to 350,000 clones, about 14% of them seen only once. The sample taken for sequencing was central memory CD4+ T cells from blood. The receptor set was obtained from a man aged 30-40 years in good health. Both conserved end residues are part of each CDR3. D genes are given only for firm matches. Expanded clones are given a class, and other clones once, few, many or no size at all.

v_call	j_call	d_call	clone_size	cdr3_nt	cdr3_aa
TRBV7-2	TRBJ1-2	.	.	TGTGCCAGCAGTCGAGACAGCTATGGCTACACCTTC	CASSRDSYGYTF
TRBV7-9	TRBJ2-3	.	.	TGTGCCAGCAGCTTACTGGCAGGGATTGGCACAGATACGCAGTATTTT	CASSLLAGIGTDTQYF
TRBV27	TRBJ2-2	.	.	TGTGCCAGCAGCCGCAGACAGACCAAGACCACCGGGGAGCTGTTTTTT	CASSRRQTKTTGELFF
TRBV5-6	TRBJ1-1	.	.	TGTGCCAGCAGCTTTAATACCCTTGCGGGTAACCTGAACACTGAAGCTTTCTTT	CASSFNTLAGNLNTEAFF
TRBV6-5	TRBJ2-1	.	few	TGTGCCAGCAGTATCGGTGGAAACTACAATGAGCAGTTCTTC	CASSIGGNYNEQFF
TRBV5-1	TRBJ2-5	.	.	TGCGCCAGCAGGCCTAACTCCGGGGCCAACATCCAAGAGACCCAGTACTTC	CASRPNSGANIQETQYF
TRBV5-6	TRBJ1-4	TRBD1	.	TGTGCCAGCACCAAGACAGGGGGCGAGGAAAAACTGTTTTTT	CASTKTGGEEKLFF
TRBV7-2	TRBJ1-5	.	.	TGTGCCAGCAGCTTGCACCATACTAGCAATCAGCCCCAGCATTTT	CASSLHHTSNQPQHF
TRBV6-5	TRBJ2-4	.	.	TGTGCCAGCAGTTACTCGAGTCAGGGTCAAAGCATTCAGTACTTC	CASSYSSQGQSIQYF
TRBV30	TRBJ1-3	TRBD1	.	TGTGCCTGGAGTCGGACAGGTCAAAACACCATATATTTT	CAWSRTGQNTIYF
TRBV7-9	TRBJ2-7	.	.	TGTGCCAGCAGCTTAGCGGAGGGAAACTACGAGCAGTACTTC	CASSLAEGNYEQYF
TRBV11-2	TRBJ1-3	.	.	TGTGCCAGCAGCTCGAGACTCAGGCTAACCTCTGGAAACACCATATATTTT	CASSSRLRLTSGNTIYF
TRBV5-6	TRBJ2-3	.	.	TGTGCCAGCAGCTTGCGGGTCCTTCCTAGCACAGATACGCAGTATTTT	CASSLRVLPSTDTQYF
TRBV6-5	TRBJ1-2	.	.	TGTGCCAGCAGTTCCCTACATGGCTACACCTTC	CASSSLHGYTF
TRBV29-1	TRBJ2-3	TRBD2	.	TGCAGCGTAAACTTCGGGAGGGCCACAGATACGCAGTATTTT	CSVNFGRATDTQYF
TRBV10-3	TRBJ1-2	.	few	TGTGCCATCAATAAACAGGGCCCCGGCTATGGCTACACCTTC	CAINKQGPGYGYTF
TRBV27	TRBJ2-3	.	few	TGTGCCAGCAGAGTTGCCCCTAGATATACGCAGTATTTT	CASRVAPRYTQYF
TRBV7-2	TRBJ2-5	.	many	TGTGCCAGCAGTCTCTACCTCGGAAGGGAGACCCAGTACTTC	CASSLYLGRETQYF
TRBV7-9	TRBJ1-1	.	few	TGTGCCAGCAGCTTAGGGGAAGGCACTGAAGCTTTCTTT	CASSLGEGTEAFF
TRBV30	TRBJ2-2	TRBD2	few	TGTGCCAGCAGGCGGCAGGGAGGGACCGGGGAGCTGTTTTTT	CASRRQGGTGELFF